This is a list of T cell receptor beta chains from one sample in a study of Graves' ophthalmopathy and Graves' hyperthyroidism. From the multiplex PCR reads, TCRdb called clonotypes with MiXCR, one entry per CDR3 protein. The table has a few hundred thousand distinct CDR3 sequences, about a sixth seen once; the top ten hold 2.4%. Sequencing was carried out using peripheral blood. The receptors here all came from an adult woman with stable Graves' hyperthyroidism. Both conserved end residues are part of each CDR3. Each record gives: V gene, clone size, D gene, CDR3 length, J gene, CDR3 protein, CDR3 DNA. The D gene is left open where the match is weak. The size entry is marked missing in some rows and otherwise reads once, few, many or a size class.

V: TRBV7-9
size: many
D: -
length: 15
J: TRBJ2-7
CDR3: CASSSGRQGFYEQYF
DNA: TGTGCCAGCAGCTCCGGGCGGCAGGGTTTCTACGAGCAGTACTTC

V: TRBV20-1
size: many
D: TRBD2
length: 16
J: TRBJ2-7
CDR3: CSAQQGTSAYSYEQYF
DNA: TGCAGTGCCCAACAGGGGACTAGCGCCTACTCCTACGAGCAGTACTTC

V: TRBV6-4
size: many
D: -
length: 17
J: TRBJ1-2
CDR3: CASRDLSGGGPNYGYTF
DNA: TGTGCCAGCAGGGACCTATCGGGGGGCGGGCCTAACTATGGCTACACCTTC

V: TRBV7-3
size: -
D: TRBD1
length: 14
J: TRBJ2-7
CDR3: CASSLTPGQGPQYF
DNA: TGTGCCAGCAGCTTAACCCCGGGACAGGGTCCGCAGTACTTC

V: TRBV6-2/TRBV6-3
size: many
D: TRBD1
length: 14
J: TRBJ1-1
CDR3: CASSYQTGRTEAFF
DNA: TGTGCCAGCAGTTATCAGACAGGGAGGACTGAAGCTTTCTTT

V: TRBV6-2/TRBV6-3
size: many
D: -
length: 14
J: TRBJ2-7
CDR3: CASSYRGNSYEQYF
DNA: TGTGCCAGCAGTTACCGTGGCAACTCCTACGAGCAGTACTTC

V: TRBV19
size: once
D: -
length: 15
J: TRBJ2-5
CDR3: CASSIGSSLRETQYF
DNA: TGTGCCAGTAGTATAGGGTCGAGCTTGCGAGAGACCCAGTACTTC

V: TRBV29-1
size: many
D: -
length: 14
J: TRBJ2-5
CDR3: CSVEEGWGEETQYF
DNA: TGCAGCGTTGAAGAGGGGTGGGGAGAAGAGACCCAGTACTTC

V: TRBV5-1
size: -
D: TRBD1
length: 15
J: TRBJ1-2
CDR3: CASSERQGASKGYTF
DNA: TGCGCCAGCAGCGAAAGACAGGGGGCCTCAAAAGGCTACACCTTC

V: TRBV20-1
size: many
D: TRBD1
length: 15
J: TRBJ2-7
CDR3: CSARVPWDSSYEQYF
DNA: TGCAGTGCTAGAGTCCCCTGGGACAGCTCCTACGAGCAGTACTTC

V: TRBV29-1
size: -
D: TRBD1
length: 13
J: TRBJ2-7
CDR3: CSIKTGLTYEQYF
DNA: TGCAGCATTAAGACAGGGCTTACCTACGAGCAGTACTTC

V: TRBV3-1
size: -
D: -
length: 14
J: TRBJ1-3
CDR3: CASSQRDSGNTICF
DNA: TGTGCCAGCAGCCAGCGGGACTCAGGAAACACCATATGTTTT

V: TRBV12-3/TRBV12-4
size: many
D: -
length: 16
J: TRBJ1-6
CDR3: CASSSRGILFNSPLHF
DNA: TGTGCCAGCAGTTCGCGGGGGATCCTTTTTAATTCACCCCTCCACTTT

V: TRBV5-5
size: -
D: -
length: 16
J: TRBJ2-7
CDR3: CASSFFAGNSVAEQYF
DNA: TGTGCCAGCAGCTTCTTCGCAGGGAATAGTGTGGCCGAGCAGTACTTC

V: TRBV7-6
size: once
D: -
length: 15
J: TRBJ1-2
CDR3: CASSLGPTALYGYTF
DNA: TGTGCCAGCAGCTTAGGCCCCACAGCTCTCTATGGCTACACCTTC

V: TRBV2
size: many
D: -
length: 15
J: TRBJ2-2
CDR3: CASSLHSSSPGELFF
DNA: TGTGCCAGCAGCCTTCACTCTAGTTCTCCCGGGGAGCTGTTTTTT

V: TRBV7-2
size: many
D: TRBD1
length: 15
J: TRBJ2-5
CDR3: CASSRTGQGGETQYF
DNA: TGTGCCAGCAGCAGAACCGGACAGGGTGGAGAGACCCAGTACTTC

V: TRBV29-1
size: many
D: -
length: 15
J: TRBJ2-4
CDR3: CSVHGGAAAKNIQYF
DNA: TGCAGCGTTCATGGGGGGGCGGCGGCCAAAAACATTCAGTACTTC

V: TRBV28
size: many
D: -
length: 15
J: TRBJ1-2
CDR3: CASSLGGAQTYGYTF
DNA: TGTGCCAGCAGTTTAGGGGGGGCTCAGACTTATGGCTACACCTTC

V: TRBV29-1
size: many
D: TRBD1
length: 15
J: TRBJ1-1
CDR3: CSALATGAGGTEAFF
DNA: TGCAGCGCCCTGGCCACAGGGGCAGGGGGCACTGAAGCTTTCTTT

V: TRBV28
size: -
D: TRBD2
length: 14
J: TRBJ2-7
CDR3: CASKGTSGAREQYF
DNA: TGTGCCAGCAAGGGGACTAGCGGGGCAAGAGAGCAGTACTTC

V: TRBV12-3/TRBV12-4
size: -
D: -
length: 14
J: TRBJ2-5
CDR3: CAGSLEGRQETQYF
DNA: TGTGCCGGCAGTTTAGAGGGGCGACAAGAGACCCAGTACTTC

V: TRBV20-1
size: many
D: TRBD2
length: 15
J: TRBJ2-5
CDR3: CSAGPTSGLQETQYF
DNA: TGCAGTGCGGGCCCGACTAGCGGACTACAAGAGACCCAGTACTTC

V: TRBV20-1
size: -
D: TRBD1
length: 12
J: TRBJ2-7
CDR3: CSAWDRRYEQYF
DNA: TGCAGTGCGTGGGACAGGCGCTACGAGCAGTACTTC

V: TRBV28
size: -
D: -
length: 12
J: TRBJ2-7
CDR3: CASKGDPQEQYF
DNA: TGTGCCAGCAAGGGCGATCCCCAGGAGCAGTACTTC

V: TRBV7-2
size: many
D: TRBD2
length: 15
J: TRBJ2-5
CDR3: CASSLGSSGFKTQYF
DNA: TGTGCCAGCAGCTTAGGTTCTAGCGGTTTCAAGACCCAGTACTTC

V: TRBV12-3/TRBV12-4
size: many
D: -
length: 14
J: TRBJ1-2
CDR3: CASRDSGANYGYTF
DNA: TGTGCCAGCAGAGACTCCGGAGCTAACTATGGCTACACCTTC

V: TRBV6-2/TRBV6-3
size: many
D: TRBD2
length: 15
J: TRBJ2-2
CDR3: CASRLAGANTGELFF
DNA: TGTGCCAGCCGCCTAGCGGGAGCGAACACCGGGGAGCTGTTTTTT

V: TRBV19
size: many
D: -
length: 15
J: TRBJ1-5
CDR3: CASSMGQIRNQPQHF
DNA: TGTGCCAGTAGTATGGGCCAGATACGCAATCAGCCCCAGCATTTT

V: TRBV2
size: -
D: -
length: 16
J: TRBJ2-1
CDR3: CASSEFSGGSYNEQFF
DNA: TGTGCCAGCAGTGAATTTTCCGGGGGCTCCTACAATGAGCAGTTCTTC